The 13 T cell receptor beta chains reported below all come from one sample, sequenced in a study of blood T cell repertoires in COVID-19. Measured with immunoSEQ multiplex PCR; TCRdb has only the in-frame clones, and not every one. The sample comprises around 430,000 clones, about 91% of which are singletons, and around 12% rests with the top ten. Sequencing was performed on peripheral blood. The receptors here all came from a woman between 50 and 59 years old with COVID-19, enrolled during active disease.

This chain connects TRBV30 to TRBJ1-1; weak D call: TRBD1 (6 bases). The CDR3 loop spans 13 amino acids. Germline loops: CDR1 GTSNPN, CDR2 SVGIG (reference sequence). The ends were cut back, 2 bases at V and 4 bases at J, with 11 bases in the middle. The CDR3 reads CAWSTGLGTEAFF. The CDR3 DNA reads TGTGCCTGGAGTACAGGGTTGGGCACTGAAGCTTTCTTT.

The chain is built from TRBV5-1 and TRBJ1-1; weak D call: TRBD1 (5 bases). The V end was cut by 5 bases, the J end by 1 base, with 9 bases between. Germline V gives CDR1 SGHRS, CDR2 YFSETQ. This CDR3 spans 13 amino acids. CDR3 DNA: TGCGCCAGCAGGGCTACAGGGAACACTGAAGCTTTCTTT. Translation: CASRATGNTEAFF.

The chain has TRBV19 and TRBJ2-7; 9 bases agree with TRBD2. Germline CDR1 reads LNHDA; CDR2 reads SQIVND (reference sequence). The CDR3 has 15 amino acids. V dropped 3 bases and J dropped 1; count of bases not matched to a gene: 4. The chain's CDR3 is CASSIETSGSYEQYF. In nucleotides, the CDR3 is TGTGCCAGTAGTATCGAGACTAGCGGTTCCTACGAGCAGTACTTC.

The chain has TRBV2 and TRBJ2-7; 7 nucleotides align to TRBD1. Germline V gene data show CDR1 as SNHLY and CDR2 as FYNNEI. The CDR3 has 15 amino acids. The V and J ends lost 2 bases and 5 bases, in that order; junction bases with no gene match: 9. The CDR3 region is CASSERSNRGNEQYF. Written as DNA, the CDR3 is TGTGCCAGCAGTGAAAGATCGAACAGGGGAAACGAGCAGTACTTC.

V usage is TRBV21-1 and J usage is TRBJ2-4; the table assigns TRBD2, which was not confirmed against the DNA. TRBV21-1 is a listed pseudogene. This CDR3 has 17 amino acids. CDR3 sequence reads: CASIPPGRGEKGDIQYF. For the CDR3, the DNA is TGTGCCAGCATACCCCCCGGCCGGGGGGAAAAGGGAGACATTCAGTACTTC.

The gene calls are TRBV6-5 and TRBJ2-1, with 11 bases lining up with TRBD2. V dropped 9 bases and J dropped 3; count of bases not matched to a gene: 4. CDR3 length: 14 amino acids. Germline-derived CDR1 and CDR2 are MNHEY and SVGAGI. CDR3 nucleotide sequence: TGTGCCAGTTTACTAGCGGGGGACTACAATGAGCAGTTCTTC. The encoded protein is CASLLAGDYNEQFF.

CDR3 in amino acids: CASSPTGSYGYTF. Here the CDR3 DNA reads TGTGCCAGCAGTCCAACAGGTAGCTATGGCTACACCTTC. The chain joins TRBV6-2 or TRBV6-3 to TRBJ1-2, with a weak D call TRBD1 (5 bases). The V gene's germline CDR1 is MNHEY and CDR2 SVGEGT. The CDR3 consists of 13 residues. V was clipped by 5 bases and J by 4 bases, with 11 bases between them.

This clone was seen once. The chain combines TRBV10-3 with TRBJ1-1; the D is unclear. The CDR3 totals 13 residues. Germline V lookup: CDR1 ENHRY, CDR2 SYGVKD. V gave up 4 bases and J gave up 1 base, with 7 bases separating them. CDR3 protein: CAISVQSNTEAFF. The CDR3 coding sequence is TGTGCCATCAGTGTCCAATCGAACACTGAAGCTTTCTTT.

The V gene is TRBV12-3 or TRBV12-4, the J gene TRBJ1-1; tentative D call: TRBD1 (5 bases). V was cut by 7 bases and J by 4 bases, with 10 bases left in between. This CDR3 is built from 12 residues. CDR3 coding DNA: TGTGCCAGCACCCTCCAGGGCACTGAAGCTTTCTTT. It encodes CASTLQGTEAFF.

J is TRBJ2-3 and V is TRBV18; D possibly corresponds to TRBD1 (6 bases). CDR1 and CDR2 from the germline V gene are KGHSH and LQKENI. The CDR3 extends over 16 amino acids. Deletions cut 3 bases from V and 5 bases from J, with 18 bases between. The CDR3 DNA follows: TGTGCCAGCTCACCCGCTAGGGGGAAAGGTGGAGATACGCAGTATTTT. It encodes CASSPARGKGGDTQYF.

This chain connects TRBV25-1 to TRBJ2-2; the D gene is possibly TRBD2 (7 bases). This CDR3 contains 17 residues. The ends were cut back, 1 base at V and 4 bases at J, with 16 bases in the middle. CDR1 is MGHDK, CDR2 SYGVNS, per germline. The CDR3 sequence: CASSESPGGGITGELFF. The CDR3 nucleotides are TGTGCCAGCAGTGAATCCCCGGGGGGCGGTATCACCGGGGAGCTGTTTTTT.

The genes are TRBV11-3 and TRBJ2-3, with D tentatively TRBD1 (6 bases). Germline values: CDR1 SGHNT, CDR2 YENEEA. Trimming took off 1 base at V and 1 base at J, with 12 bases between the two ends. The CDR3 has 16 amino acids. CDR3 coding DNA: TGTGCCAGCAGCTTAGGTCGAGGGGGAGGCACAGATACGCAGTATTTT. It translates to CASSLGRGGGTDTQYF.

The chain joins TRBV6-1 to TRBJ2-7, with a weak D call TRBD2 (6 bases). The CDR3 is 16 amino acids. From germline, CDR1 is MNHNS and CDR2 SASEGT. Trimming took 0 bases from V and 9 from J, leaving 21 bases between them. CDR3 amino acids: CASSEAARDSSPGQYF. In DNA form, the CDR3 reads TGTGCCAGCAGTGAAGCTGCCCGGGACTCTTCGCCGGGGCAGTACTTC.